This T cell receptor (beta chain) is from a study of vaccination and CD4 T cells after COVID-19. Study-level information: At a median around 100 days (range 35 to 161) after diagnosis, post-COVID samples were drawn. From HCoV-229E, HCoV-OC43, HCoV-NL63 and SARS-CoV-2, overlapping spike peptides were used to stimulate the cells. Cultures acting as controls obtained a CEFX pool, an HIV-1 Nef pool, or no peptide. Study findings and constraints: Spike mono-reactivity held for 304 of 307 vaccine-specific clones in convalescent patients.

Treatment in this sample: approximately nine-day PBMC culture with coronavirus spike peptide pools or control peptides (ViraFEST assay). At the Johns Hopkins FTIC core, DNA taken from cultured CD4+ T cells was sequenced by way of the Oncomine TCR Beta short-read assay. TCRdb re-called the PCR reads through MiXCR, storing one row per CDR3 protein. The sample gives some 9,200 distinct CDR3 sequences, roughly 34% of which show up once; roughly 16% is in the top ten. This CDR3 spans 18 amino acids. Germline CDR1 and CDR2: ENHRY and SYGVKD. The junction had 16 bases not matched to a gene; V was cut back by 3 bases and J by 5 bases. Remarks on this clonotype: Its antigen is not known.

The chain combines TRBV10-3 with TRBJ2-3; 8 nucleotides align to TRBD2. The receptor comes from a human donor who had recovered from COVID-19. Sequencing used CD4+ T cells from blood, cultured in vitro. CDR3 DNA sequence: TGTGCCATCAGTGAATTTGGGACTAGTTCTGCTGGTAGAGATACGCAGTATTTT. Translating it yields CAISEFGTSSAGRDTQYF.